Listed below are T cell receptor beta chains from one sample, sequenced in a study of blood T cells in healthy people across ages. A single record per CDR3 protein comes from TCRdb applying MiXCR to the 5' RACE reads. The sample lists about 1.6 million distinct CDR3 sequences; around 36% were seen once. The specimen sequenced was blood. All receptors come from a woman in her 30s in good health. Both conserved end residues are part of each CDR3. Fields, in order: CDR3 length, V gene, clone size, J gene, D gene, CDR3 protein, CDR3 DNA. The D gene is left open where the match is weak. Size is omitted from some rows. Given values are once, few, many or a class for expanded clones.

len: 15; v_gene: TRBV4-2; abundance: few; j_gene: TRBJ1-5; d_gene: TRBD1; CDR3aa: CASSRGTGGIQPQHF; CDR3nt: TGTGCCAGCAGCCGTGGGACAGGGGGCATCCAGCCCCAGCATTTT
len: 17; v_gene: TRBV4-1; abundance: -; j_gene: TRBJ1-3; d_gene: -; CDR3aa: CASSQDPSRDSGNTIYF; CDR3nt: TGCGCCAGCAGCCAAGATCCTTCCAGGGACTCTGGAAACACCATATATTTT
len: 15; v_gene: TRBV25-1; abundance: -; j_gene: TRBJ2-7; d_gene: TRBD2; CDR3aa: CASSEFQRGFDEQYF; CDR3nt: TGTGCCAGCAGTGAATTCCAGCGGGGGTTCGACGAGCAGTACTTC
len: 18; v_gene: TRBV9; abundance: -; j_gene: TRBJ2-3; d_gene: TRBD2; CDR3aa: CASSVGGGLALQWDTQYF; CDR3nt: TGTGCCAGCAGCGTAGGGGGTGGACTAGCGTTACAATGGGATACGCAGTATTTT
len: 14; v_gene: TRBV27; abundance: -; j_gene: TRBJ1-5; d_gene: -; CDR3aa: CASSSGRERQPQHF; CDR3nt: TGTGCCAGCAGTTCAGGCAGGGAGCGCCAGCCCCAGCATTTT
len: 17; v_gene: TRBV27; abundance: few; j_gene: TRBJ2-7; d_gene: -; CDR3aa: CASSFQGGIDIFYEQYF; CDR3nt: TGTGCCAGCAGTTTTCAGGGGGGGATAGATATCTTCTACGAGCAGTACTTC
len: 19; v_gene: TRBV4-1; abundance: -; j_gene: TRBJ1-5; d_gene: -; CDR3aa: CASSQVPRAGLHGNQPQHF; CDR3nt: TGCGCCAGCAGCCAAGTTCCCAGGGCTGGCTTACATGGCAATCAGCCCCAGCATTTT
len: 14; v_gene: TRBV20-1; abundance: -; j_gene: TRBJ1-5; d_gene: -; CDR3aa: CSASQGDSNQPQHF; CDR3nt: TGCAGTGCTAGTCAAGGGGACAGCAATCAGCCCCAGCATTTT
len: 14; v_gene: TRBV3-1; abundance: few; j_gene: TRBJ1-6; d_gene: TRBD1; CDR3aa: CASSQEQGRSPLHF; CDR3nt: TGTGCCAGCAGCCAAGAACAGGGGCGTTCACCCCTCCACTTT
len: 13; v_gene: TRBV12-5; abundance: -; j_gene: TRBJ2-1; d_gene: TRBD1; CDR3aa: CASGPGAGGEQFF; CDR3nt: TGTGCTAGTGGACCAGGGGCAGGGGGTGAGCAGTTCTTC
len: 15; v_gene: TRBV4-1; abundance: once; j_gene: TRBJ2-2; d_gene: -; CDR3aa: CASSQAPGFTGELFF; CDR3nt: TGCGCCAGCAGCCAAGCCCCAGGGTTCACCGGGGAGCTGTTTTTT
len: 15; v_gene: TRBV4-1; abundance: many; j_gene: TRBJ2-5; d_gene: TRBD1; CDR3aa: CASSRADRHQETQYF; CDR3nt: TGCGCCAGCAGCCGCGCGGACAGGCACCAAGAGACCCAGTACTTC
len: 15; v_gene: TRBV20-1; abundance: few; j_gene: TRBJ2-7; d_gene: -; CDR3aa: CSARDRKQGGYEQYF; CDR3nt: TGCAGTGCTAGAGATAGAAAACAGGGAGGATACGAGCAGTACTTC
len: 13; v_gene: TRBV30; abundance: few; j_gene: TRBJ1-1; d_gene: -; CDR3aa: CAWSVREGAEAFF; CDR3nt: TGTGCCTGGAGTGTAAGGGAGGGTGCTGAAGCTTTCTTT
len: 15; v_gene: TRBV20-1; abundance: -; j_gene: TRBJ2-1; d_gene: TRBD2; CDR3aa: CSATGLAGTYNEQFF; CDR3nt: TGCAGTGCCACGGGACTAGCGGGGACCTACAATGAGCAGTTCTTC
len: 13; v_gene: TRBV20-1; abundance: -; j_gene: TRBJ1-1; d_gene: -; CDR3aa: CSAADRLNTEAFF; CDR3nt: TGCAGTGCAGCTGACAGACTGAACACTGAAGCTTTCTTT
len: 16; v_gene: TRBV6-1; abundance: -; j_gene: TRBJ2-3; d_gene: TRBD2; CDR3aa: CASSGFRLAGTDTQYF; CDR3nt: TGTGCCAGCAGTGGTTTTCGACTAGCTGGAACAGATACGCAGTATTTT
len: 17; v_gene: TRBV5-1; abundance: few; j_gene: TRBJ2-7; d_gene: -; CDR3aa: CASSFGISGVAWNEQYF; CDR3nt: TGCGCCAGCAGCTTCGGTATCTCGGGGGTGGCTTGGAACGAGCAGTACTTC
len: 14; v_gene: TRBV11-2; abundance: -; j_gene: TRBJ2-3; d_gene: -; CDR3aa: CASSWDGSIDTQYF; CDR3nt: TGTGCCAGCAGCTGGGACGGGAGCATAGATACGCAGTATTTT
len: 14; v_gene: TRBV12-3/TRBV12-4; abundance: few; j_gene: TRBJ2-5; d_gene: -; CDR3aa: CASSPASPEETQYF; CDR3nt: TGTGCCAGCAGCCCCGCGAGTCCCGAGGAGACCCAGTACTTC
len: 16; v_gene: TRBV5-1; abundance: few; j_gene: TRBJ2-5; d_gene: TRBD1; CDR3aa: CASSGTGTGDQETQYF; CDR3nt: TGCGCCAGCAGCGGAACCGGGACAGGGGATCAAGAGACCCAGTACTTC
len: 15; v_gene: TRBV4-1; abundance: few; j_gene: TRBJ2-7; d_gene: -; CDR3aa: CASSQALGENYEQYF; CDR3nt: TGCGCCAGCAGCCAAGCTCTGGGGGAGAACTACGAGCAGTACTTC
len: 13; v_gene: TRBV6-1; abundance: few; j_gene: TRBJ1-2; d_gene: -; CDR3aa: CASRKTGLDGYTF; CDR3nt: TGTGCCAGCCGAAAGACAGGTCTCGATGGCTACACCTTC
len: 15; v_gene: TRBV28; abundance: few; j_gene: TRBJ2-7; d_gene: -; CDR3aa: CASISATRFYYEQYF; CDR3nt: TGTGCCAGCATTTCAGCGACTAGGTTTTACTACGAGCAGTACTTC
len: 16; v_gene: TRBV27; abundance: few; j_gene: TRBJ1-2; d_gene: TRBD1; CDR3aa: CASSLSTGDLVYGYTF; CDR3nt: TGTGCCAGCAGTTTATCCACAGGGGATCTCGTCTATGGCTACACCTTC
len: 16; v_gene: TRBV7-9; abundance: -; j_gene: TRBJ2-7; d_gene: TRBD2; CDR3aa: CASSLGTSGGICEQYF; CDR3nt: TGTGCCAGCAGCTTAGGGACTAGCGGGGGGATATGCGAGCAGTACTTC
len: 17; v_gene: TRBV20-1; abundance: few; j_gene: TRBJ2-5; d_gene: TRBD2; CDR3aa: CSAAPELAGGGQETQYF; CDR3nt: TGCAGTGCTGCCCCCGAACTAGCGGGAGGGGGACAAGAGACCCAGTACTTC
len: 18; v_gene: TRBV6-1; abundance: -; j_gene: TRBJ1-4; d_gene: -; CDR3aa: CAGSEADQQGRLNEKLFF; CDR3nt: TGTGCCGGCAGTGAAGCGGACCAGCAAGGGAGGCTTAATGAAAAACTGTTTTTT
len: 14; v_gene: TRBV13; abundance: -; j_gene: TRBJ2-1; d_gene: TRBD1; CDR3aa: CASSPRQGRNEQFF; CDR3nt: TGTGCCAGCAGTCCTCGACAGGGTAGGAATGAGCAGTTCTTC
len: 13; v_gene: TRBV20-1; abundance: few; j_gene: TRBJ1-2; d_gene: -; CDR3aa: CSASLDRLGGYTF; CDR3nt: TGCAGTGCTAGCCTAGACAGGCTCGGGGGCTACACCTTC
len: 14; v_gene: TRBV29-1; abundance: -; j_gene: TRBJ2-3; d_gene: TRBD2; CDR3aa: CSVVGGGYTDTQYF; CDR3nt: TGCAGCGTTGTAGGCGGGGGATACACAGATACGCAGTATTTT
len: 16; v_gene: TRBV21-1; abundance: -; j_gene: TRBJ1-5; d_gene: -; CDR3aa: CASSKVSRGCNQPQHF; CDR3nt: TGTGCCAGCAGCAAAGTGTCCAGGGGATGCAATCAGCCCCAGCATTTT
len: 15; v_gene: TRBV5-6; abundance: few; j_gene: TRBJ2-7; d_gene: -; CDR3aa: CASSASFTVLYEQYF; CDR3nt: TGTGCCAGCAGCGCGTCGTTTACAGTACTCTACGAGCAGTACTTC
len: 16; v_gene: TRBV24-1; abundance: few; j_gene: TRBJ2-7; d_gene: TRBD2; CDR3aa: CATSDSSGRAIYEQYF; CDR3nt: TGTGCCACCAGTGACTCGAGCGGGAGGGCCATCTACGAGCAGTACTTC
len: 15; v_gene: TRBV7-6; abundance: -; j_gene: TRBJ2-1; d_gene: -; CDR3aa: CASSKFAGTRNEQFF; CDR3nt: TGTGCCAGCAGCAAATTCGCCGGGACCCGCAATGAGCAGTTCTTC
len: 14; v_gene: TRBV12-3/TRBV12-4; abundance: -; j_gene: TRBJ2-7; d_gene: -; CDR3aa: CASTISPGSYEQYF; CDR3nt: TGTGCCAGCACCATTTCCCCTGGTAGCTACGAGCAGTACTTC
len: 13; v_gene: TRBV21-1; abundance: few; j_gene: TRBJ1-2; d_gene: -; CDR3aa: CASSPLYMRGYTF; CDR3nt: TGTGCCAGCAGCCCACTATATATGAGGGGCTACACCTTC
len: 15; v_gene: TRBV7-2; abundance: once; j_gene: TRBJ2-1; d_gene: -; CDR3aa: CASSLPSRRRNEQFF; CDR3nt: TGTGCCAGCAGCTTACCTAGCAGGAGACGCAATGAGCAGTTCTTC
len: 12; v_gene: TRBV7-2; abundance: few; j_gene: TRBJ1-6; d_gene: -; CDR3aa: CASSLEDSPLHF; CDR3nt: TGTGCCAGCAGCTTAGAGGATTCACCCCTCCACTTT